This is a list of T cell receptor beta chains from one sample in a study of T cell repertoires in cytomegalovirus infection. MiXCR, applied by TCRdb to the reads, yields one record per CDR3 protein. The sample has 200,000 to 300,000 distinct CDR3 sequences; less than 9.5% are singletons. Sequences were obtained from PBMCs. These receptors all stem from a human donor in good health (CMV status not recorded). Some clones in this sample may be carry-over from other donors' samples. CDR3s include the opening cysteine and the closing phenylalanine or tryptophan. D genes are given only for firm matches. Size tells how often a clone was seen (once, few, many) or the class of an expanded clone, and some rows leave it out.

j_call d_call v_call clone_size cdr3_nt cdr3_aa
TRBJ2-7 NA TRBV11-3 many TGTGCCAGCAGCCCCTCGGTAGGGGCGAACGAGCAGTACTTC CASSPSVGANEQYF
TRBJ1-5 NA TRBV19 NA TGTGCCAGCTTCTCTAGCGGATTTAGCAATCAGCCCCAGCATTTT CASFSSGFSNQPQHF
TRBJ1-1 NA TRBV4-3 many TGCGCCAGCAGCCAAGACGGATTTGAAGCTTTCTTT CASSQDGFEAFF
TRBJ2-5 NA TRBV7-2 NA TGTGCCAGCAGCGATAGGATGACCCAGTACTTC CASSDRMTQYF
TRBJ1-3 NA TRBV7-2 many TGTGCCAGCAGCTTAAATCCGGGAAACACCATATATTTT CASSLNPGNTIYF
TRBJ1-4 TRBD1 TRBV28 many TGTGCCAGCAGTCCCAGGACAGGAGCCATTGAAAAACTGTTTTTT CASSPRTGAIEKLFF
TRBJ2-3 TRBD2 TRBV7-8 many TGTGCCAGCAACCTTGACCGAGGACTAGCCACAGATACGCAGTATTTT CASNLDRGLATDTQYF
TRBJ2-7 NA TRBV20-1 NA TGCAGTGCTAGAGATCCCAGCTCCCCCTCCTACGAGCAGTACTTC CSARDPSSPSYEQYF
TRBJ2-1 NA TRBV2 many TGTGCCAGCAGGAAAGACAGGAACAATGAGCAGTTCTTC CASRKDRNNEQFF
TRBJ2-7 TRBD1 TRBV4-1 many TGCGCCAGCAGCCAGGGACAGGGGACCTACGAGCAGTACTTC CASSQGQGTYEQYF
TRBJ2-3 NA TRBV7-6 many TGTGCCAGCAGCTTAGGGACTATCACAGATACGCAGTATTTT CASSLGTITDTQYF
TRBJ2-1 TRBD2 TRBV20-1 many TGCAGTGCTGTCTTTGATGGACTAGCGGGAATCAATGAGCAGTTCTTC CSAVFDGLAGINEQFF
TRBJ1-5 NA TRBV12-3/TRBV12-4 many TGTGCCAGCAGTTTGGGGGACCGAGCACATCAGCCCCAGCATTTT CASSLGDRAHQPQHF
TRBJ2-1 TRBD2 TRBV20-1 few TGCAGTGCTGGTGCCCAGGATCCGGGACTAGCGGGAGGAAGCCCCTACAATGAGCAGTTCTTC CSAGAQDPGLAGGSPYNEQFF
TRBJ2-5 NA TRBV7-2 many TGTGCCAGCAGCTTAGGTAGCCGGTTCGAAACCCAGTACTTC CASSLGSRFETQYF
TRBJ2-3 TRBD1 TRBV7-8 many TGTGCCAGCGCACAGGGGGTAAGAACTAGCACAGATACGCAGTATTTT CASAQGVRTSTDTQYF
TRBJ1-2 NA TRBV12-3/TRBV12-4 NA TGTGCCAGCAGTCATACGGACAAAGCCTATGGCTACACCTTC CASSHTDKAYGYTF
TRBJ2-1 TRBD2 TRBV7-2 many TGTGCCAGCAGCTTTGGGAGGGCCCGAGGGTACAATGAGCAGTTCTTC CASSFGRARGYNEQFF
TRBJ2-1 TRBD2 TRBV24-1 few TGTGCCACCAGTGGGAGCGGGGGGAAAATAGATGAGCAGTTCTTC CATSGSGGKIDEQFF
TRBJ2-1 TRBD2 TRBV4-3 many TGCGCCAGCAGCCAAGAGGGGCTAGCGGGGTACAATGAGCAGTTCTTC CASSQEGLAGYNEQFF
TRBJ2-7 NA TRBV6-2/TRBV6-3 many TGTGCCAGCAGCCCCCCCCTATCCTACGAGCAGTACTTC CASSPPLSYEQYF
TRBJ2-4 NA TRBV25-1 NA TGTGCCAGCAGTGAATATGAGGACCTTCAGTACTTC CASSEYEDLQYF
TRBJ2-2 TRBD2 TRBV3-1 NA TGTGCCAGCAGCCAACAGGGACTAGCGGGCGAGACCGGGGAGCTGTTTTTT CASSQQGLAGETGELFF
TRBJ2-2 NA TRBV7-2 many TGTGCCAGCACCCACGACGTGGGACCCGGGGAGCTGTTTTTT CASTHDVGPGELFF
TRBJ1-5 NA TRBV6-1 many TGTGCCAGCATGGGGGGATGGAACAATCAGCCCCAGCATTTT CASMGGWNNQPQHF
TRBJ1-1 NA TRBV2 few TGTGCCAGCACCCCGACATTAATTACTGAAGCTTTCTTT CASTPTLITEAFF
TRBJ2-3 TRBD2 TRBV4-2 few TGTGCCAGCAGCCAAGATGGGACTAGCGGGGGGGCCGTGACAGATACGCAGTATTTT CASSQDGTSGGAVTDTQYF
TRBJ1-5 NA TRBV7-8 many TGTGCCAGCAGCTTAGGAGGAGGGGGAAGGAATCAGCCCCAGCATTTT CASSLGGGGRNQPQHF
TRBJ2-1 NA TRBV6-8 many TGTGCCAGCACGGACACCATCTACAATGAGCAGTTCTTC CASTDTIYNEQFF
TRBJ1-3 TRBD1 TRBV6-2/TRBV6-3 NA TGTGCCAGCAGTTACTCCGCGACAGGGAGAAACACCATATATTTT CASSYSATGRNTIYF
TRBJ1-2 NA TRBV7-2 many TGTGCCAGCAGCCCTGGCAGGGGCACTGGCTATGGCTACACCTTC CASSPGRGTGYGYTF
TRBJ2-5 TRBD1 TRBV11-2 NA TGTGCCAGCAGCTACGGGACAGGGGTCGGACAAGAGACCCAGTACTTC CASSYGTGVGQETQYF
TRBJ2-6 TRBD1 TRBV6-5 few TGTGCCAGCACTAGGACAGGGGCCTTATCTATCTCTGGGGCCAACGTCCTGACTTTC CASTRTGALSISGANVLTF
TRBJ2-7 TRBD1 TRBV27 few TGTGCCAGCAGTAGGGGACAGGGGGCGTCCTACGAGCAGTACTTC CASSRGQGASYEQYF
TRBJ2-5 TRBD2 TRBV7-9 many TGTGCCAGCAACCCGGGACTAGCGGGACAAGAGACCCAGTACTTC CASNPGLAGQETQYF
TRBJ2-3 NA TRBV28 NA TGTGCCAGCAGTTTATGGGCGGCTCGCACAGATACGCAGTATTTT CASSLWAARTDTQYF
TRBJ2-7 NA TRBV7-2 many TGTGCCAGCAGCTTAGGACGGGTCTCCTACGAGCAGTACTTC CASSLGRVSYEQYF
TRBJ2-7 NA TRBV19 few TGTGCCAGTAGAAAGGCCACCCACTACGAGCAGTACTTC CASRKATHYEQYF
TRBJ2-5 TRBD2 TRBV28 NA TGTGCCAGCAGCCGCGGGGGGGGAAGACAAGAGACCCAGTACTTC CASSRGGGRQETQYF
TRBJ1-2 TRBD1 TRBV7-2 many TGTGCCAGCAGCTTACAGGGGGCCGTTGGCTACACCTTC CASSLQGAVGYTF
TRBJ2-1 TRBD1 TRBV7-6 many TGTGCCAGCAGCTTACCGGACAGGGGCATATCCTACAATGAGCAGTTCTTC CASSLPDRGISYNEQFF